This TCR beta chain was sequenced in a study of cytomegalovirus exposure and HLA in healthy donors. General study points: In presence/absence analyses, roughly uniform sequencing depth across donors was assumed.

Concerning this clone itself: The antigen remains unidentified.

The CDR3 extends over 13 amino acids. Germline V gene data show CDR1 as SQVTM and CDR2 as ANQGSEA. Trimming removed 5 bases from V and 4 bases from J, with 14 bases in between. The PCR contained 60 Vbeta and 13 Jbeta primers. Original methodology: A later analysis tallied 80 million to 100 million unique TCR beta chains, around 9.9 million of them shared. TCRdb keeps only in-frame clones here, not all; method: immunoSEQ multiplex PCR. That table is the source of V, J and clone size, and D and trimming were worked out from the DNA. The data contain under 150,000 clones, approximately 61% of them seen just once; the ten biggest clones take up roughly 1.5%.

The rearrangement links TRBV29-1 to TRBJ2-5; a possible D gene is TRBD2 (7 bases). The TCR comes from a man aged 30 to 39 in good health and CMV-seropositive. The sample comprised PBMCs. CDR3 region: CSVSSRGGETQYF. In DNA, the CDR3 is TGCAGCGTTTCGTCAAGGGGGGGAGAGACCCAGTACTTC.